This TCR beta chain was captured by sequencing in a study of spatial heterogeneity in lung cancer. Study-level points and caveats: Counts of expanded alpha and beta TCRs within tumors tracked the tumor nonsynonymous mutation count.

Regarding time point: sample taken at primary tumor resection. Via MiXCR, TCRdb re-called the 5' RACE reads, giving one row per CDR3 protein. The sample lists around 11,000 distinct CDR3 sequences, 9.5% to 13% seen once, with more than 10% in the top ten. The trim removed 1 base at V and 1 base at J, leaving 7 bases unmatched. Germline CDR1 LGHNA, CDR2 YNFKEQ. This CDR3 has 19 residues. This clonotype was seen only a few times. The antigen remains undetermined. Specimen: lung tumor tissue, collected at surgery. This TCR derives from a female donor with early-stage non-small cell lung cancer. The chain recombines TRBV4-2 with TRBJ2-1; 13 nucleotides line up with TRBD2. CDR3 residues: CASSQVELAGGPSYNEQFF. The CDR3, as DNA: TGTGCCAGCAGCCAAGTTGAACTAGCGGGGGGGCCGTCCTACAATGAGCAGTTCTTC.